This entry lists 13 T cell receptor beta chains sequenced from one sample in a study of cytomegalovirus exposure and HLA in healthy donors. A multiplex PCR was run with 60 Vbeta primers and 13 Jbeta primers. TCRdb keeps only in-frame clones here, not all; method: immunoSEQ multiplex PCR. The table lists about 200,000 clones, about four fifths of them singletons. Specimen: PBMCs. Receptor source: a man between 18 and 35 years old in good health and CMV-seronegative.

V usage is TRBV27 and J usage is TRBJ1-6, with D possibly being TRBD1 (5 bases). This CDR3 has 14 residues. Per the germline V gene, CDR1 is MNHEY and CDR2 is SMNVEV (reference sequence). V was cut by 3 bases and J by 8 bases, with 11 bases left in between. CDR3: CASSFQGGDSPLHF. Here the CDR3 DNA reads TGTGCCAGCAGTTTTCAGGGAGGAGATTCACCCCTCCACTTT.

The V gene is TRBV19, the J gene TRBJ1-4; weak D call: TRBD1 (5 bases). Germline V gene data show CDR1 as LNHDA and CDR2 as SQIVND (reference sequence). This CDR3 spans 15 amino acids. V lost 3 bases and J 4 bases, leaving 12 bases between the germline ends. The CDR3 sequence is CASSIGGTFNEKLFF. DNA for the CDR3: TGTGCCAGTAGTATCGGGGGGACGTTTAATGAAAAACTGTTTTTT.

The rearrangement joins TRBV13 to TRBJ2-2, with TRBD1 matching 7 bases. The V segment lost 5 bases and the J segment 10 bases; nucleotides outside the gene matches: 16. The germline V gene encodes CDR1 PRHDT and CDR2 FYEKMQ (reference sequence). This CDR3 has 16 amino acids. The CDR3 sequence: CASSPSPGTVGQELFF. Here the CDR3 DNA reads TGTGCCAGCAGCCCTAGCCCCGGGACAGTAGGACAGGAGCTGTTTTTT.

This clone came up a few times. This sequence joins TRBV7-3 and TRBJ2-2; 11 bases agree with TRBD2. Germline V gives CDR1 SGHTA, CDR2 FQGTGA. This CDR3 is 15 amino acids long. V was pared by 5 bases and J by 5 bases, with 4 bases of the junction left unmatched. Here the CDR3 reads CASSPGLAETGELFF. The CDR3 DNA reads TGTGCCAGCAGCCCGGGACTAGCGGAGACCGGGGAGCTGTTTTTT.

A single count supports this clone. This chain connects TRBV29-1 to TRBJ2-7; TRBD1 aligns across 8 bases. The CDR3 length is 13 residues. With V trimmed by 7 bases and J by 3 bases, 8 bases remained unmatched. The germline CDR1 and CDR2 sequences are SQVTM and ANQGSEA. The CDR3 bases are TGCAGCGCGCAGGGGGCTTTTTTCTACGAGCAGTACTTC. This sequence encodes CSAQGAFFYEQYF.

The chain couples TRBV29-1 to TRBJ2-1, with 10 bases matching TRBD2. CDR3 length: 14 residues. With 6 bases clipped from V and 7 bases from J, the junction kept 9 bases outside the gene matches. Germline V lookup: CDR1 SQVTM, CDR2 ANQGSEA. The CDR3 sequence is CSVAGTSVKNEQFF. Written as DNA, the CDR3 is TGCAGCGTGGCCGGGACTAGCGTCAAGAATGAGCAGTTCTTC.

The chain carries TRBV4-1 and TRBJ1-2, with D possibly matching TRBD1 (6 bases). Trimming cost V 3 bases and J 4 bases, with 9 bases left between them. CDR1 and CDR2 (germline): MGHRA, YSYEKL. There are 13 residues in the CDR3. CDR3 bases: TGCGCCAGCAGCCAGAGGGGGACCTATGGCTACACCTTC. Its translation: CASSQRGTYGYTF.

The rearrangement links TRBV5-6 to TRBJ1-1; D is uncertain. The germline V gene encodes CDR1 SGHDT and CDR2 YYEEEE. V lost 3 bases and J lost 5, with 11 bases in between. The CDR3 spans 13 residues. CDR3 protein: CASSSGGRTEAFF. As DNA, the CDR3 is TGTGCCAGCAGCTCGGGAGGGCGGACTGAAGCTTTCTTT.

J is TRBJ2-7 and V is TRBV29-1, with D unresolved. Germline-derived CDR1 and CDR2 are SQVTM and ANQGSEA. Trimming removed 7 bases from V and 5 bases from J, with 12 bases in between. The CDR3 length is 11 residues. The CDR3 DNA is TGCAGCGCCAGCCTGGGCCACGAGCAGTACTTC. Translation gives CSASLGHEQYF.

The chain uses TRBV11-3 and TRBJ2-2; D uncertain. V lost 5 bases and J 7 bases, leaving 8 bases between the germline ends. CDR3 length equals 12 residues. Germline CDR1 and CDR2: SGHNT and YENEEA. The CDR3, as DNA: TGTGCCAGCAGCCAATACAACGGGGAGCTGTTTTTT. Encoded protein: CASSQYNGELFF.

This chain uses TRBV4-3 with TRBJ2-7; possibly TRBD2 for D (6 bases). Germline lookup yields CDR1 LGHNA and CDR2 YSLEER. V lost 0 bases and J 2 bases, leaving 14 bases between the germline ends. This CDR3 has 16 amino acids. The CDR3: CASSQERGLVAYEQYF. In DNA, the CDR3 is TGCGCCAGCAGCCAAGAGCGGGGATTGGTCGCCTACGAGCAGTACTTC.

The chain uses TRBV5-4 and TRBJ2-7, with a tentative D call TRBD1 (6 bases). Between the trimmed V and J ends, which lost 4 bases and 4 bases, there was a span of 15 bases. Germline V gene data show CDR1 as SGHNT and CDR2 as YYREEE (reference sequence). The CDR3 is 14 amino acids. CDR3 protein: CASSTHRERYEQYF. The CDR3 DNA is TGTGCCAGCAGCACCCACAGGGAGAGGTACGAGCAGTACTTC.

J is TRBJ2-5 and V is TRBV2, with D perhaps TRBD2 (5 bases). The DNA matches TRBJ2-7 better at its end, which makes the J call doubtful. Germline loops: CDR1 SNHLY, CDR2 FYNNEI. This CDR3 contains 12 residues. The DNA of the CDR3 is TGTGCCAGCAGGGGGAGTCCCTACGAGCAGTACTTC. Translated: CASRGSPYEQYF.